The entry below describes one T cell receptor beta chain. TCRdb analysed the 5' RACE reads with MiXCR anew, one entry per CDR3 protein. The sample consists of approximately 580,000 distinct CDR3 sequences, about 20% of them appearing once. This CDR3 has 13 residues. Trimming removed 6 bases at V and 4 bases at J, with 10 bases between. Germline V lookup: CDR1 MNHEY, CDR2 SVGEGT. These data belong to a study of T-cell memory formation after mild COVID-19. Source material: PBMCs or a T cell subset sorted from them (not recorded which). The genes are TRBV6-2 or TRBV6-3 and TRBJ2-1; the D is unclear. The TCR comes from an adult woman who had mild COVID-19 (a few samples of this study predate the infection). Cell type and time point are not known. CDR3 protein: CASSIGHYNEQFF. The CDR3 region has the DNA TGTGCCAGCAGCATCGGGCATTACAATGAGCAGTTCTTC.